These 18 T cell receptor beta chains came from one sample sequenced in a study of blood T cell repertoires in COVID-19. Produced via immunoSEQ multiplex PCR; TCRdb's table is partial and in-frame only. The repertoire has hundreds of thousands of clones, 70% to 90% of them found once; the top ten carry about 2.3%. The sequenced sample was peripheral blood. These TCRs come from a woman aged 55-70 years with COVID-19, enrolled during active disease.

V and J are TRBV5-1 and TRBJ2-7; TRBD1 is a possible D gene (6 bases). CDR1 and CDR2 (germline): SGHRS, YFSETQ. The ends were cut back, 4 bases at V and 3 bases at J, with 14 bases in the middle. The length of the CDR3 is 14 residues. The CDR3 region is CASSKQQGHYEQYF. The CDR3 DNA reads as TGCGCCAGCAGCAAGCAACAGGGCCACTACGAGCAGTACTTC.

The chain uses TRBV25-1 and TRBJ1-4, with D perhaps matching TRBD1 (6 bases). CDR1 and CDR2 from the germline V gene are MGHDK and SYGVNS. V lost 4 bases and J 5 bases, leaving 14 bases between the germline ends. This CDR3 is 15 amino acids long. The CDR3, as DNA: TGTGCCAGCAGTGGCGGCAGGGGATCGAATGAAAAACTGTTTTTT. As protein: CASSGGRGSNEKLFF. Full variable domain (rest looked up from reference TRBV25-1 and TRBJ1-4): EADIYQTPRYLVIGTGKKITLECSQTMGHDKMYWYQQDPGMELHLIHYSYGVNSTEKGDLSSESTVSRIRTEHFPLTLESARPSHTSQYLCASSGGRGSNEKLFFGSGTQLSVL.

The chain combines TRBV5-1 with TRBJ2-3; 10 bases match TRBD2. In germline, CDR1 is SGHRS, CDR2 YFSETQ. The CDR3 covers 17 residues. With 4 bases clipped from V and 0 bases from J, the junction kept 8 bases outside the gene matches. For the CDR3, the DNA is TGCGCCAGCAGCCTTACTTTAGCGGGGGGAAGCACAGATACGCAGTATTTT. This translates into CASSLTLAGGSTDTQYF. Full variable domain (rest looked up from reference TRBV5-1 and TRBJ2-3): KAGVTQTPRYLIKTRGQQVTLSCSPISGHRSVSWYQQTPGQGLQFLFEYFSETQRNKGNFPGRFSGRQFSNSRSEMNVSTLELGDSALYLCASSLTLAGGSTDTQYFGPGTRLTVL.

The chain employs TRBV11-2 and TRBJ2-1; 8 nucleotides match TRBD2. V shed 1 base and J 13 bases; nucleotides not matched to a gene: 9. The CDR3 length is 14 residues. Germline V CDR1 and CDR2: SGHAT, FQNNGV. CDR3 residues: CASSLGVAGTSQFF. In nucleotides, the CDR3 is TGTGCCAGCAGCTTAGGGGTAGCGGGGACTTCTCAGTTCTTC.

This sequence joins TRBV2 and TRBJ1-6; 7 nucleotides align to TRBD1. Germline values: CDR1 SNHLY, CDR2 FYNNEI. The CDR3 has 15 residues. J gave up 7 bases and V 1 base, and 4 bases lay outside the gene matches. The CDR3, as DNA: TGTGCCAGCAGTGAAGGAGGGACAGCAAATTCACCCCTCCACTTT. This sequence encodes CASSEGGTANSPLHF.

V is TRBV7-3 and J is TRBJ2-7; 8 positions match TRBD1. With 8 bases clipped from V and 7 bases from J, the junction kept 16 bases outside the gene matches. The length of the CDR3 is 15 residues. The germline V gene has CDR1 SGHTA and CDR2 FQGTGA. CDR3: CASGTLTGAAGEQYF. Written as DNA, the CDR3 is TGTGCCAGCGGCACCCTGACAGGGGCGGCGGGGGAGCAGTACTTC.

CDR3 protein: CASSLSGADVRDEQFF. The CDR3 coding sequence is TGTGCCAGCAGCCTAAGTGGGGCAGACGTGCGCGATGAGCAGTTCTTC. The chain joins TRBV7-3 to TRBJ2-1; the D gene is possibly TRBD1 (5 bases). The CDR3 runs 16 residues. Germline loops: CDR1 SGHTA, CDR2 FQGTGA. With 5 bases removed from V and 8 bases from J, the gap between germline ends came to 22 bases.

The chain carries TRBV3-1 (or the pseudogene TRBV3-2) and TRBJ1-1, with 10 positions matching TRBD1. Germline trimming cut 4 bases from V and 5 bases from J; bases unmatched to any gene: 7. From germline, CDR1 is LGHDT and CDR2 YNNKEL (reference sequence). This CDR3 comprises 15 residues. The CDR3 region is CASSRPDRGRTEAFF. CDR3 DNA sequence: TGTGCCAGCAGCCGGCCCGACAGGGGGCGGACTGAAGCTTTCTTT.

This rearrangement joins TRBV3-1 (or the pseudogene TRBV3-2) to TRBJ1-1, with D possibly matching TRBD1 (5 bases). CDR3 size: 14 residues. V lost 0 bases and J 6 bases, leaving 11 bases between the germline ends. Germline V gene data show CDR1 as LGHDT and CDR2 as YNNKEL (reference sequence). CDR3 in DNA: TGTGCCAGCAGCCAAGAAGCGGGGGGGGCTGAAGCTTTCTTT. It specifies CASSQEAGGAEAFF.

The J gene is TRBJ1-2, the V gene TRBV27; D may be TRBD1 (6 bases). Germline CDR1 MNHEY, CDR2 SMNVEV (reference sequence). Trimming pared 3 bases from V and 5 bases from J, leaving 25 bases between. The CDR3 length is 18 residues. CDR3 region: CASSFIPPTGGRGYGYTF. CDR3 sequence (DNA): TGTGCCAGCAGTTTCATCCCACCCACCGGCGGCAGGGGTTATGGCTACACCTTC.

This sequence joins TRBV27 and TRBJ1-1, with 7 nucleotides matching TRBD1. CDR1 and CDR2 from the germline V gene are MNHEY and SMNVEV (reference sequence). The V segment lost 5 bases and the J segment 1 base; nucleotides outside the gene matches: 4. The CDR3 is made up of 14 amino acids. CDR3 region: CASSNRGGNTEAFF. In DNA form, the CDR3 reads TGTGCCAGCAGTAACAGGGGAGGGAACACTGAAGCTTTCTTT.

The gene calls are TRBV5-1 and TRBJ2-7; the D gene is possibly TRBD2 (6 bases). Between the trimmed V and J ends, which lost 5 bases and 2 bases, there was a span of 11 bases. This CDR3 is 13 amino acids long. Per the germline V gene, CDR1 is SGHRS and CDR2 is YFSETQ. The DNA of the CDR3 is TGCGCCAGCAGGGAGGGGACGGCCTACGAGCAGTACTTC. This sequence encodes CASREGTAYEQYF.

The chain joins TRBV11-2 to TRBJ1-1; 7 nucleotides match TRBD1. Trimming cost V 5 bases and J 5 bases; bases outside gene matches: 17. The CDR3 is 17 amino acids. CDR1 SGHAT and CDR2 FQNNGV come from the germline V gene. The CDR3 loop reads CASSLRETTGPRTEAFF. The CDR3 DNA reads as TGTGCCAGCAGCCTGAGAGAAACGACAGGGCCAAGGACTGAAGCTTTCTTT.

V gene TRBV4-2 combines with J gene TRBJ2-1; weak D call: TRBD2 (5 bases). The V and J ends lost 2 bases and 6 bases respectively, with 5 bases between them. The CDR3 is made up of 12 amino acids. In germline, CDR1 is LGHNA, CDR2 YNFKEQ. This CDR3 is CASSQLANEQFF. The DNA of the CDR3 is TGTGCCAGCAGCCAACTAGCCAATGAGCAGTTCTTC.

The CDR3 region is CASSLTPGQAKSTGNTIYF. CDR3 DNA: TGTGCCAGCAGCCTTACACCGGGACAGGCTAAATCCACTGGAAACACCATATATTTT. The chain combines TRBV3-1 (or the pseudogene TRBV3-2) with TRBJ1-3; the match to TRBD1 covers 8 bases. From germline, CDR1 is LGHDT and CDR2 YNNKEL (reference sequence). V shed 4 bases, J shed 2 bases, and the junction held 16 bases outside the gene matches. This CDR3 comprises 19 residues.

A few counts support this clone. The chain carries TRBV6-5 and TRBJ2-1; TRBD1 might be the D (6 bases). V lost 8 bases and J lost 4, with 12 bases in between. The CDR3 has 13 residues. Germline values: CDR1 MNHEY, CDR2 SVGAGI. The CDR3 DNA follows: TGTGCCAGCGCAGGGGAAAATTACAATGAGCAGTTCTTC. Translating gives CASAGENYNEQFF.

This sequence joins TRBV25-1 and TRBJ2-6; 7 nucleotides match TRBD1. The CDR3 runs to 18 residues. Germline V gene lookup returns CDR1 MGHDK and CDR2 SYGVNS. V was clipped by 4 bases and J by 4 bases; unmatched bases: 13. CDR3 coding DNA: TGTGCCAGCAGTGGTAGGGGACAGTTCCCTCCCGGGGCCAACGTCCTGACTTTC. As protein: CASSGRGQFPPGANVLTF.

J is TRBJ1-2 and V is TRBV7-2, with 11 positions matching TRBD1. The CDR3 length is 16 residues. CDR1 SGHTA and CDR2 FQGNSA come from the germline V gene. The V gene end was trimmed by 0 bases and the J gene end by 4 bases; junction bases not matched to a gene: 4. CDR3 sequence (DNA): TGTGCCAGCAGCTTAGCCGGGACAGGGGGATTCTATGGCTACACCTTC. The encoded protein is CASSLAGTGGFYGYTF.